The entry below gives a single TCR beta chain sequence along with its context. Using immunoSEQ multiplex PCR, the repertoire was profiled, and TCRdb retains in-frame clones only, with some absent. The sample has about 64,000 clones, 92% seen once; the top ten hold 1.7%. The data were obtained in a study of control samples from healthy donors and cancer patients. V lost 4 bases, J lost 3 bases, and 10 bases stayed unmatched. There are 16 residues in the CDR3. Germline V gene lookup returns CDR1 SGHDT and CDR2 YYEEEE. Source material: PBMCs. This TCR was sampled from a man aged 35-49 years with colorectal cancer. V and J are TRBV5-6 and TRBJ2-3, with 8 bases aligning to TRBD2. Written as DNA, the CDR3 is TGTGCCAGCAGCCCCGTAGCGGGGCAAAAAACAGATACGCAGTATTTT. As protein: CASSPVAGQKTDTQYF.